This TCR beta chain was identified during a study of cytomegalovirus exposure and HLA in healthy donors. Broader study findings: In vitro data verified a few CMV-associated chains as specific for CMV antigens. Subsequent analysis of the approximately 110 validation repertoires found a tendency for first-cohort TCR clusters to co-occur. Rare TCR sequences dominated, though some public TCRs recurred in many donors.

This CDR3 contains 12 residues. Between the trimmed V and J ends, which lost 2 bases and 5 bases, there was a span of 5 bases. Germline loops: CDR1 SGHKS, CDR2 YYEKEE (reference sequence). This clone was counted a single time. Its antigen remains unknown. Sequenced by immunoSEQ multiplex PCR; TCRdb stores in-frame clones only, minus some. The sample has around 130,000 clones, roughly 89% seen once; the top ten hold over 3%. Material: PBMCs. The chain combines TRBV5-5 with TRBJ1-5; D unresolved. This clonotype was sampled from a man aged 30 to 39 in good health and CMV-seronegative. The CDR3 DNA is TGTGCCAGCAGCTTTCCCGATCAGCCCCAGCATTTT. It codes for CASSFPDQPQHF.